This T cell receptor (beta chain) was recovered during a study of shared clonotypes between healthy human individuals. CD8 cells regarded as naive lacked CD45RO, were positively chosen for CCR7, and omitted terminally differentiated effector memory CD45RA+ cells. Sequencing used immunoSEQ multiplex PCR; TCRdb keeps in-frame clones, though not all of them. The table lists about 2.1 million clones, 85% to 95% of them singletons. The CDR3 spans 16 residues. Germline V CDR1 and CDR2: ENHRY, SYGVKD. V was pared by 4 bases and J by 2 bases, with 14 bases between. The source is a man younger than 30 in good health. Some clones in this sample may be carry-over from other donors' samples. J is TRBJ2-2 and V is TRBV10-3; D gene uncertain. The sample consisted of naive CD8+ T cells from PBMCs. CDR3 DNA: TGTGCCATCAGTGTTTTCTCCGAGACTAACACCGGGGAGCTGTTTTTT. Residues: CAISVFSETNTGELFF.